This T cell receptor beta chain stems from a study of T cells in tuberculosis. V was clipped by 0 bases and J by 3 bases, with 11 bases between them. This CDR3 has 15 residues. Germline V gene sequence: CDR1 LNHDA, CDR2 SQIVND (reference sequence). Repertoires were generated with immunoSEQ multiplex PCR, while TCRdb's copy carries only in-frame clones and drops some. The sample consists of 9,500 to 12,000 clones, approximately 94% of them appearing once. The receptor's source is an adult with tuberculosis. Sequencing was done on a sample of PBMCs. The chain combines TRBV19 with TRBJ1-1; no clear D gene. The CDR3 reads CASSIEGSADTEAFF. The CDR3 nucleotides read TGTGCCAGTAGTATAGAGGGTTCGGCGGACACTGAAGCTTTCTTT.